This entry describes one T cell receptor (beta chain). Its matching antigen is unknown. Multiplex touch-down PCR with TRB-A/B primers amplified rearranged V-D-J TRB sequences. TCRdb fed the multiplex PCR reads into MiXCR, producing one record per CDR3 protein. The data hold 4,000 to 5,500 distinct CDR3 sequences, with around 29% observed a single time. The data originate from a study of T cell repertoires in aging, cancer and after chemotherapy. Study overall: The whole study produced a dataset of some 10 million TCR reads.

This CDR3 has 15 residues. Germline CDR1 is SGHNT and CDR2 is YYREEE (reference sequence). J lost 7 bases, V lost 2 bases, and 8 bases had no gene match. Amplification of TCR beta used genomic DNA extracted from peripheral blood. Study observations and caveats: Rebound thymic output was suggested by rising median generation probability during chemotherapy in each cancer cohort. No conclusions about immunological memory after chemotherapy can be drawn from the repertoire data. Age-matched healthy donors had significantly more diverse, less clonal blood TCR repertoires than untreated cancer patients.

Sequenced sample: blood. The sequence came from a human donor with a solid tumor. The chain is built from TRBV5-4 and TRBJ2-5; 10 bases line up with TRBD2. The CDR3 protein is CASSLSGRARGTQYF. CDR3 bases: TGTGCCAGCAGCTTAAGCGGGAGGGCTAGGGGGACCCAGTACTTC.